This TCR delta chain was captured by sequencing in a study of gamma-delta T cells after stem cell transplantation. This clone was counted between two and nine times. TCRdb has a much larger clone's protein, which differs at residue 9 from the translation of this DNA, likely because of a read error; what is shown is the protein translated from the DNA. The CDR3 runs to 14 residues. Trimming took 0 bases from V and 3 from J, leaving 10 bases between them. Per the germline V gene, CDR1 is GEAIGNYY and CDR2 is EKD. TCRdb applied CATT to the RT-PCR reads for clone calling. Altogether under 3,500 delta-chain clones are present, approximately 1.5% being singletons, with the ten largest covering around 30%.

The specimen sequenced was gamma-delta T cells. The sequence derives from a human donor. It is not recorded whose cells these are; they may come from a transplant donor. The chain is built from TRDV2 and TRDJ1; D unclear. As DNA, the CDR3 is TGTGCCTGTGACACCGTAATTCACGCCGATAAACTCATCTTT. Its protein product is CACDTVIHADKLIF.